A selection of T cell receptor beta chains follows, all from one sample in a study of cytomegalovirus exposure and HLA in healthy donors. The method was immunoSEQ multiplex PCR; TCRdb's version includes in-frame clones alone and lacks a portion of them. The repertoire has approximately 150,000 clones, 80% of them found once; the top ten carry about 1.3%. Source material: PBMCs. The receptors here all came from a woman between 45 and 65 years old in good health and CMV-seronegative. Each CDR3 is given with its conserved first and last residue. D genes are given only for firm matches.

d_call	v_call	j_call	cdr3_aa
.	TRBV27	TRBJ1-4	CASSLYSRDTEKLFF
.	TRBV29-1	.	CSVGAGSYEQYF
TRBD1	TRBV5-6	TRBJ1-5	CASSRQGASNQPQHF
.	TRBV27	TRBJ2-1	CASSLFQISSYNEQFF
TRBD1	TRBV7-9	TRBJ2-2	CASSPQQGSMNTGELFF
TRBD1	TRBV28	TRBJ2-2	CASSKESDRVWTGELFF
.	TRBV4-3	TRBJ1-4	CASSLTSQGLGEKLFF
TRBD2	TRBV27	TRBJ2-5	CASSLFGGLAGQETQYF
TRBD1	TRBV2	TRBJ2-5	CASSASGTGESPQYF
.	TRBV7-2	TRBJ1-3	CASSFITGSGNTIYF
TRBD2	TRBV4-1	TRBJ2-1	CASSQERPSGRAIYNEQFF
TRBD1	TRBV15	TRBJ1-2	CATSRRQGYGYTF
.	TRBV18	TRBJ1-6	CASSPAGWDSPLHF
TRBD2	TRBV4-2	TRBJ2-5	CASSRRLAGGEGETQYF
.	TRBV10-1	TRBJ2-7	CATRTGISYEQYF
.	TRBV7-2	TRBJ1-5	CASSLEGSNQPQHF
TRBD1	TRBV15	TRBJ2-5	CATSRTGAGETQYF
.	TRBV19	TRBJ1-4	CASSIGTSPEKLFF
.	TRBV5-1	TRBJ2-5	CASSSSQGNAETQYF
.	TRBV10-3	TRBJ2-7	CAIADSDEHEQYF
TRBD1	TRBV11-3	TRBJ2-7	CASSSGQGVSYEQYF
TRBD1	TRBV9	TRBJ1-1	CASSVEGALNTEAFF
TRBD1	TRBV7-2	TRBJ2-7	CASSRGTGSYEQYF
TRBD2	TRBV11-3	TRBJ2-5	CASSRGGSYQETQYF
.	TRBV5-6	TRBJ2-3	CASSLLDYRTDTQYF
TRBD1	TRBV30	TRBJ1-2	CAWTGDRDSHGYTF
.	TRBV5-1	TRBJ2-7	CASSPGDSYEQYF
TRBD1	TRBV6-1	TRBJ1-5	CASSEESGTGYSYSNQPQHF